Below, one TCR beta chain is given with its context. This specimen belongs to a study of control samples from healthy donors and cancer patients. The table came from immunoSEQ multiplex PCR; TCRdb's copy has only in-frame clones and leaves some out. The sample shows roughly 120,000 clones, under 95% of them seen only once. This CDR3 has 16 amino acids. The trim removed 5 bases at V and 12 bases at J, leaving 12 bases unmatched. Germline V CDR1 and CDR2: SGHAT, FQDESV (reference sequence). The receptor's source is a middle-aged man with head and neck cancer. Sequenced: PBMCs. J is TRBJ2-1 and V is TRBV11-1; TRBD2 agrees at 14 bases. The CDR3 DNA reads TGTGCCAGCAGCCAGGGACCCGGGACTAGCGGGGGAAGGCAGTTCTTC. Its protein is CASSQGPGTSGGRQFF.